These 5 T cell receptor beta chains share one sample of origin, sequenced in a study of beta chain features in type 1 diabetes. The authors reverse transcribed all of the isolated RNA, so sequencing captured expressed TCRB transcripts. The table came from immunoSEQ multiplex PCR; TCRdb's copy has only in-frame clones and leaves some out. This table has some 660,000 clones, over 12% appearing once. General observations from the study: Moderate but significant shortening of TCRB CDR3s was recorded in all four CD4+ subsets from Type 1 diabetes patients.

Their antigens remain unidentified. Sequencing used naive CD4+ T cells from blood. All receptors derive from a man between 18 and 35 years old with type 1 diabetes.

This clone was recorded a few times. The chain carries TRBV6-5 and TRBJ1-4; TRBD1 agrees at 8 bases. The CDR3 sequence is 15 residues long. V gave up 0 bases and J gave up 7 bases; unmatched junction bases: 4. Germline V gene data show CDR1 as MNHEY and CDR2 as SVGAGI. DNA for the CDR3: TGTGCCAGCAGTTACTCTTTCACAGGGGGTGAAAAACTGTTTTTT. Protein product: CASSYSFTGGEKLFF.

The rearrangement joins TRBV19 to TRBJ1-5, with D uncertain. V dropped 9 bases and J dropped 3 bases, with 18 bases sitting between them. The germline V gene has CDR1 LNHDA and CDR2 SQIVND (reference sequence). The CDR3 contains 15 residues. The CDR3 DNA sequence: TGTGCCAGCAAGCGGGAGGAGTTGAACAATCAGCCCCAGCATTTT. Its translation: CASKREELNNQPQHF.

The V and J genes are TRBV19 and TRBJ2-7; D is uncertain. The CDR3 extends over 14 amino acids. CDR1 and CDR2 (germline): LNHDA, SQIVND (reference sequence). Deletions cut 6 bases from V and 0 bases from J, with 12 bases between. In DNA form, the CDR3 reads TGTGCCAGTAGCCGTGGGGATATCTCCTACGAGCAGTACTTC. Protein sequence: CASSRGDISYEQYF.

V usage is TRBV28 and J usage is TRBJ1-5; D is perhaps TRBD1 (5 bases). The CDR3 is made up of 14 amino acids. Germline V gene sequence: CDR1 MDHEN, CDR2 SYDVKM. Deletions cut 6 bases from V and 10 bases from J, with 19 bases between. DNA of the CDR3: TGTGCCAGCAGACCAAACCAACATGGGGGTCCCCAGCATTTT. It codes for CASRPNQHGGPQHF.

J is TRBJ2-2 and V is TRBV7-9; D may be TRBD2 (6 bases). The V gene's germline CDR1 is SEHNR and CDR2 FQNEAQ (reference sequence). Trimming cost V 5 bases and J 5 bases, with 15 bases left between them. This CDR3 has 15 residues. CDR3 in DNA: TGTGCCAGCAGCCACGGGACTCTTAGGACCGGGGAGCTGTTTTTT. The encoded protein is CASSHGTLRTGELFF.